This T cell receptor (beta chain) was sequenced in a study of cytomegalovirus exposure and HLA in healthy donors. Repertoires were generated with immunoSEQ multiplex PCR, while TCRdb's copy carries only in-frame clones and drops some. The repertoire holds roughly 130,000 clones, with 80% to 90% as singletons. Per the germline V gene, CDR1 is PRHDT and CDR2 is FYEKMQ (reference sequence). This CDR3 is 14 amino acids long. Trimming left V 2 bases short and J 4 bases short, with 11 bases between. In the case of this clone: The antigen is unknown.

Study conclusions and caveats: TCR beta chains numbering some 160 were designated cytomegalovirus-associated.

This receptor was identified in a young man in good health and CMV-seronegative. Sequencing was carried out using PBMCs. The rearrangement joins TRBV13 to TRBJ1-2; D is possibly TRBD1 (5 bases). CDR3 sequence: CASSLRGTSYGYTF. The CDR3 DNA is TGTGCCAGCAGCTTAAGGGGCACAAGCTATGGCTACACCTTC.